This entry features one TCR beta chain sequence. Several immunoSEQ plates held equal portions of the genomic DNA taken from each subset. Data came from immunoSEQ multiplex PCR; TCRdb stores just in-frame clones and leaves some out. The table shows a few million clones, with more than 85% occurring only once. Among the donors, all were Caucasian adults who lived in Nashville, Tennessee. This sample was included in a study of shared clonotypes between healthy human individuals. CDR1 is MNHEY and CDR2 is SMNVEV in the germline V gene (reference sequence). The germline V and J ends were trimmed by 5 bases and 2 bases, with 17 bases remaining between them. CDR3 length: 16 residues.

Sequenced: naive CD4+ T cells from PBMCs. Regarding subset: CD45RA+ positively selected. The chain couples TRBV27 to TRBJ2-3; the D gene is possibly TRBD2 (6 bases). The TCR sequence derives from a man aged 18 to 29 in good health. Some clones in this sample may be carry-over from other donors' samples. The CDR3 DNA reads TGTGCCAGCAGTACCTCTAGCGTCTTTCACACAGATACGCAGTATTTT. Translation gives CASSTSSVFHTDTQYF.